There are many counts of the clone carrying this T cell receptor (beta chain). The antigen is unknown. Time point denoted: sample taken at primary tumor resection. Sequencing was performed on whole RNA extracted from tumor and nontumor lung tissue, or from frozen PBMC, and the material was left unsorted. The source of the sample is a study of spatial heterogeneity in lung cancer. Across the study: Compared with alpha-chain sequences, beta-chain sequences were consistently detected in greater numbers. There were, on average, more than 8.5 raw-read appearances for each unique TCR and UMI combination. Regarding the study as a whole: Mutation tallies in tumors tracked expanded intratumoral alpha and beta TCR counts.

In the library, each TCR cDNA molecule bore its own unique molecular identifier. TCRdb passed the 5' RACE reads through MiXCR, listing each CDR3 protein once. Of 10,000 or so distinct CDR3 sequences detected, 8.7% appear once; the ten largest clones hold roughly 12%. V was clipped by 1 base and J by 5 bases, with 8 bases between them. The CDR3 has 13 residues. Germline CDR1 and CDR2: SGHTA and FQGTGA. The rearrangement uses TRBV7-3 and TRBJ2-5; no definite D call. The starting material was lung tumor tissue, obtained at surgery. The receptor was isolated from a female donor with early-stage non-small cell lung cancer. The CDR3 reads CASSLRVGETQYF. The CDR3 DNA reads TGTGCCAGCAGCTTAAGAGTTGGGGAGACCCAGTACTTC.